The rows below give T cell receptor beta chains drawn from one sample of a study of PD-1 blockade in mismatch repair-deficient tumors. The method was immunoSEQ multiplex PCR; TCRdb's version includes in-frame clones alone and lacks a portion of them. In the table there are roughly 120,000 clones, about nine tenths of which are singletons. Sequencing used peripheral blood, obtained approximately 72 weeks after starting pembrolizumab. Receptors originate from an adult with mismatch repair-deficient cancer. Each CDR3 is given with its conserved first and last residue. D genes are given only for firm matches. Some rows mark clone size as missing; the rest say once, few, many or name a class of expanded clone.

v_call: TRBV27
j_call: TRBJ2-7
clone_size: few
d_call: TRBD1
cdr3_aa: CASQDRGRLEQYF
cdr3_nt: TGTGCCAGCCAGGACAGGGGGCGCCTCGAGCAGTACTTC

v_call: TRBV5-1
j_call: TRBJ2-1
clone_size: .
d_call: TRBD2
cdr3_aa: CASSLATSGRTSGNEQFF
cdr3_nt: TGCGCCAGCAGCTTGGCTACTAGCGGGAGAACTTCGGGAAATGAGCAGTTCTTC

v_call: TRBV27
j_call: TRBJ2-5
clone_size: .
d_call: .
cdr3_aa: CASSFLQALAQQETQYF
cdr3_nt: TGTGCCAGCAGTTTCCTCCAGGCCCTAGCGCAACAAGAGACCCAGTACTTC

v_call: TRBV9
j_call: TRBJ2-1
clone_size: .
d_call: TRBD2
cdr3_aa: CASSAPRAGGPSNEQFF
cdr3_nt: TGTGCCAGCAGCGCGCCAAGGGCGGGAGGGCCGTCTAATGAGCAGTTCTTC

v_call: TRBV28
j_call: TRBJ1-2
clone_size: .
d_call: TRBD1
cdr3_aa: CASSPNNRGGPDYGYTF
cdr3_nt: TGTGCCAGCAGTCCAAATAACAGGGGCGGACCTGACTATGGCTACACCTTC

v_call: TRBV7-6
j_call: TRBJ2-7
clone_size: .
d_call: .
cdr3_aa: CASSSSTRGTYEQYF
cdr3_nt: TGTGCCAGCAGCTCCTCGACCAGGGGAACCTACGAGCAGTACTTC

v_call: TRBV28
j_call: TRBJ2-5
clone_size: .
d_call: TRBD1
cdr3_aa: CASTPDRGQETQYF
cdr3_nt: TGTGCCAGCACTCCTGACAGGGGGCAAGAGACCCAGTACTTC

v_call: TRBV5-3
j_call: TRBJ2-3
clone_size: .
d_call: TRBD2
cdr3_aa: CARSPSSGCTDTQYF
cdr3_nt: TGTGCCAGAAGCCCATCTAGCGGATGCACAGATACGCAGTATTTT

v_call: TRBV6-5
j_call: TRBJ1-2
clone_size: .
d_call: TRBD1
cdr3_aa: CASSYAAGTGEGYTF
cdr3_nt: TGTGCCAGCAGTTACGCTGCCGGGACAGGGGAAGGCTACACCTTC

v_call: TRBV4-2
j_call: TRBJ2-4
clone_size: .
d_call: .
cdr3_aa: CASSPATDIQYF
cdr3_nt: TGTGCCAGCAGCCCGGCTACGGACATTCAGTACTTC

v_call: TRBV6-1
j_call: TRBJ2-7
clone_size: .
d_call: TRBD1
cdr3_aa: CASSGLTGVSSYEQYF
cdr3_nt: TGTGCCAGCAGTGGGTTGACAGGGGTCAGCTCCTACGAGCAGTACTTC